Given below is one T cell receptor beta chain in context. This sample is drawn from a study of T cell changes during pregnancy in multiple sclerosis. V shed 3 bases, J shed 0 bases, and the junction held 5 bases outside the gene matches. The germline CDR1 and CDR2 sequences are SGHRS and YFSETQ. The length of the CDR3 is 15 residues. Sequencing was performed with immunoSEQ multiplex PCR; in TCRdb, only in-frame clones are kept and a portion is missing. The repertoire consists of some 38,000 clones, with around 90% occurring once and the leading ten covering approximately 0.52%. V gene TRBV5-1 combines with J gene TRBJ2-7, with 8 bases that match TRBD1. The origin of this receptor is a female donor with multiple sclerosis, enrolled in a pregnancy study. The specimen was CD4+ T cells from peripheral blood mononuclear cells, collected in the second trimester of pregnancy. CDR3 amino acids: CASSSGDRSSYEQYF. CDR3 nucleotides: TGCGCCAGCAGCTCGGGGGACAGGTCCTCCTACGAGCAGTACTTC.